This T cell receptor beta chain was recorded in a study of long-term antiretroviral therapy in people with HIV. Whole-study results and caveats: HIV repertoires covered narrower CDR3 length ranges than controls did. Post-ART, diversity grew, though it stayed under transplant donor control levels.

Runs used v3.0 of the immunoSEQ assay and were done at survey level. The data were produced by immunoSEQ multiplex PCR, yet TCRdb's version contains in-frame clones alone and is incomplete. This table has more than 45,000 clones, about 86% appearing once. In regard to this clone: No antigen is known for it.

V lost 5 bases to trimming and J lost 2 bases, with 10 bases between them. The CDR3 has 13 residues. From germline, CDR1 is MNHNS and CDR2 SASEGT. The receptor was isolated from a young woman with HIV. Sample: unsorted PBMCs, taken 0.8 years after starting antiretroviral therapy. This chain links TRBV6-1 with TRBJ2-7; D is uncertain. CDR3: CASSPREPYEQYF. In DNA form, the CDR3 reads TGTGCCAGCAGTCCTAGGGAACCCTACGAGCAGTACTTC.